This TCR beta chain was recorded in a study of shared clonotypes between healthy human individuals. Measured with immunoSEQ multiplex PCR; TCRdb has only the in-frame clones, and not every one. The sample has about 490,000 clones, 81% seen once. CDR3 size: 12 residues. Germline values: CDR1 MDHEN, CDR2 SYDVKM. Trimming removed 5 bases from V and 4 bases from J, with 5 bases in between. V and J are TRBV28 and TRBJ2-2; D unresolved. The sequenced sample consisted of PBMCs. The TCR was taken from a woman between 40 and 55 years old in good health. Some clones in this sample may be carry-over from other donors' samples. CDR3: CASSPPTGELFF. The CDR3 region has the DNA TGTGCCAGCAGTCCCCCCACCGGGGAGCTGTTTTTT. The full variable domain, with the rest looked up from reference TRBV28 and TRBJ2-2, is DVKVTQSSRYLVKRTGEKVFLECVQDMDHENMFWYRQDPGLGLRLIYFSYDVKMKEKGDIPEGYSVSREKKERFSLILESASTNQTSMYLCASSPPTGELFFGEGSRLTVL.